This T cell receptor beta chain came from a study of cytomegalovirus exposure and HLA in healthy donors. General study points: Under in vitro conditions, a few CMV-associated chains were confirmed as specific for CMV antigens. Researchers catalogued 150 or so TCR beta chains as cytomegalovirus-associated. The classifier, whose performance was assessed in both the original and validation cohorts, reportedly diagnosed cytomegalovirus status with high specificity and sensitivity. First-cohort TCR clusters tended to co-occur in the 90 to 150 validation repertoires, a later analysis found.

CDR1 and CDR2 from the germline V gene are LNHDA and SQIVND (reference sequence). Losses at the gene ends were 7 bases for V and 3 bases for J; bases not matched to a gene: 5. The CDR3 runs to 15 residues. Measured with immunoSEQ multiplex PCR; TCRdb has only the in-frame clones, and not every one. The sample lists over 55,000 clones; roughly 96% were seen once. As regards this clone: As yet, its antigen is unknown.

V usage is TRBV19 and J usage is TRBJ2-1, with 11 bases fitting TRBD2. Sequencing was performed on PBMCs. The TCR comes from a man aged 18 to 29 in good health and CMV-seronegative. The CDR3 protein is CASTTGTSGYNEQFF. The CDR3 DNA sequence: TGTGCCAGTACCACCGGGACTAGCGGCTACAATGAGCAGTTCTTC.